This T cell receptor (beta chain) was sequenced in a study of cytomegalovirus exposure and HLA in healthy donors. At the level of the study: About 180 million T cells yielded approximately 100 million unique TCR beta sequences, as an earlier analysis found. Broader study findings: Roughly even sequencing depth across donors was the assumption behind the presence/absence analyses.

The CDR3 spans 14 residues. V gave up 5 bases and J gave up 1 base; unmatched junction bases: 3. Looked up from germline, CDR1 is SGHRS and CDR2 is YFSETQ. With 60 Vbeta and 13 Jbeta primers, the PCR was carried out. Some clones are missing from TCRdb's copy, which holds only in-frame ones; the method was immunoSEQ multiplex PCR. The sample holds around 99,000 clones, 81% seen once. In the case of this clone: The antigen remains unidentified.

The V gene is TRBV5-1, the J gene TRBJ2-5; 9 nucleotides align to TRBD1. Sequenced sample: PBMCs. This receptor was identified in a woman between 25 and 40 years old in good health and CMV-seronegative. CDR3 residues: CASRQDRGQETQYF. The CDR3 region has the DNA TGCGCCAGCAGGCAGGACAGGGGCCAAGAGACCCAGTACTTC. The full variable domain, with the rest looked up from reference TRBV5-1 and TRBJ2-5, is KAGVTQTPRYLIKTRGQQVTLSCSPISGHRSVSWYQQTPGQGLQFLFEYFSETQRNKGNFPGRFSGRQFSNSRSEMNVSTLELGDSALYLCASRQDRGQETQYFGPGTRLLVL.